Below are 20 T cell receptor beta chains sequenced from a single sample in a study of T-cell reconstitution after alpha-beta-depleted transplantation in children. A TCRbeta library incorporating unique molecular identifiers was prepared. TCRdb independently ran MiXCR on the PCR reads; one entry per CDR3 protein. The sample comprises approximately 500,000 distinct CDR3 sequences, about 10% of which are singletons, and approximately 2% rests with the top ten. The sample was PBMCs, taken before TCRalphabeta/CD19-depleted stem cell transplant. The source of these receptors is a child aged 2-15 years with inherited bone marrow failure, due to receive a stem cell transplant.

Remarks on this clonotype: Given a much more abundant clone one base away, this may be a read error. The J gene is TRBJ2-1, the V gene TRBV7-9, with D possibly being TRBD2 (5 bases). V was trimmed by 10 bases and J by 3 bases, leaving 16 bases between them. Germline CDR1 SEHNR, CDR2 FQNEAQ (reference sequence). The CDR3 consists of 14 residues. CDR3 protein: CATTAGDFYNEQFF. In nucleotides, the CDR3 is TGTGCCACCACCGCGGGTGACTTCTACAATGAGCAGTTCTTC.

This clonotype was detected many times. The rearrangement uses TRBV20-1 and TRBJ2-3; TRBD1 agrees at 10 bases. After removal of 1 base from V and 5 bases from J, the junction contained 0 bases not matched to a gene. Germline values: CDR1 DFQATT, CDR2 SNEGSKA (reference sequence). The CDR3 is made up of 13 amino acids. CDR3 region: CSARGDRGDTQYF. CDR3 DNA sequence: TGCAGTGCTAGAGGGGACAGGGGAGATACGCAGTATTTT.

This clonotype was seen repeatedly, ten times or more. This CDR3 is CATSILGQTETQYF. Here the CDR3 DNA reads TGTGCCACCAGCATCCTCGGACAGACAGAGACCCAGTACTTC. V is TRBV15 and J is TRBJ2-5; weak D call: TRBD1 (6 bases). V gave up 4 bases and J gave up 4 bases, with 13 bases separating them. The CDR3 runs to 14 residues. The germline CDR1 and CDR2 sequences are LNHNV and YYDKDF (reference sequence).

This clonotype has at least ten counts. The chain combines TRBV20-1 with TRBJ2-7; D unclear. The V end was cut by 6 bases, the J end by 7 bases, with 10 bases between. CDR1 and CDR2 (germline): DFQATT, SNEGSKA (reference sequence). The CDR3 has 10 amino acids. The CDR3 sequence: CSARRREQYF. CDR3 coding DNA: TGCAGTGCCAGGCGGCGGGAGCAGTACTTC.

This chain uses TRBV28 with TRBJ2-2; TRBD2 matches 8 bases. The CDR3 runs to 17 residues. Losses at the gene ends were 3 bases for V and 2 bases for J; bases not matched to a gene: 8. CDR1 MDHEN and CDR2 SYDVKM come from the germline V gene. The chain's CDR3 is CASSFLPGLVNTGELFF. DNA of the CDR3: TGTGCCAGCAGTTTTCTACCGGGACTAGTTAACACCGGGGAGCTGTTTTTT. Based on the CDR3 plus reference TRBV28 and TRBJ2-2, the full variable domain is DVKVTQSSRYLVKRTGEKVFLECVQDMDHENMFWYRQDPGLGLRLIYFSYDVKMKEKGDIPEGYSVSREKKERFSLILESASTNQTSMYLCASSFLPGLVNTGELFFGEGSRLTVL.

This clonotype was counted many times. This chain joins TRBV24-1 and TRBJ2-2; the D is unclear. Trimming pared 4 bases from V and 0 bases from J, leaving 5 bases between. The CDR3 consists of 14 residues. Per germline, CDR1 KGHDR and CDR2 SFDVKD. CDR3 in amino acids: CATSEGSNTGELFF. DNA of the CDR3: TGTGCCACCAGTGAGGGATCGAACACCGGGGAGCTGTTTTTT.

This chain uses TRBV7-2 with TRBJ2-1; 9 bases are shared with TRBD2. The germline gives CDR1 SGHTA, CDR2 FQGNSA. V lost 5 bases, J lost 7 bases, and 12 bases stayed unmatched. This CDR3 spans 16 amino acids. The CDR3 sequence: CASSGTSSRLWNEQFF. CDR3 nucleotides: TGTGCCAGCAGCGGGACTAGCAGCCGACTTTGGAATGAGCAGTTCTTC.

Ten or more counts support this clonotype. The chain employs TRBV20-1 and TRBJ2-1, with TRBD2 as a possible D gene (6 bases). V dropped 4 bases and J dropped 3 bases, with 13 bases sitting between them. In germline, CDR1 is DFQATT, CDR2 SNEGSKA (reference sequence). The CDR3 totals 14 residues. The CDR3 DNA follows: TGCAGTGCTACAGTTAGCGGAAGCTACAATGAGCAGTTCTTC. It is translated as CSATVSGSYNEQFF.

As regards this clonotype: Since a much larger clone is just one base distant, this may be a read error. For the CDR3, the DNA is TGCGCCAGCAGCCCGGGACTAGCGGGAGACGGTTACACCTACGAGCAGTACTTC. Translation: CASSPGLAGDGYTYEQYF. V usage is TRBV5-1 and J usage is TRBJ2-7; 14 nucleotides match TRBD2. Germline assignment: CDR1 SGHRS and CDR2 YFSETQ. The J segment lost 2 bases and the V segment lost 4 bases, leaving 11 bases of the junction unmatched. CDR3 length: 18 amino acids. Drawing the rest from reference TRBV5-1 and TRBJ2-7, the complete variable domain is KAGVTQTPRYLIKTRGQQVTLSCSPISGHRSVSWYQQTPGQGLQFLFEYFSETQRNKGNFPGRFSGRQFSNSRSEMNVSTLELGDSALYLCASSPGLAGDGYTYEQYFGPGTRLTVT.

This clonotype was recorded many times. This chain links TRBV7-2 with TRBJ2-3; the match to TRBD2 covers 12 bases. The V gene's germline CDR1 is SGHTA and CDR2 FQGNSA. J lost 3 bases, V lost 6 bases, and 7 bases had no gene match. CDR3 length: 16 residues. The CDR3 coding sequence is TGTGCCAGCAGTCTAGCGGGAGGGCCCTCGACAGATACGCAGTATTTT. This translates into CASSLAGGPSTDTQYF.

This clonotype was detected ten times or more. The rearrangement joins TRBV15 to TRBJ1-5; unclear D gene. The germline gives CDR1 LNHNV, CDR2 YYDKDF (reference sequence). V was clipped by 3 bases and J by 4 bases, with 13 bases between them. The CDR3 has 15 residues. CDR3 sequence: CATSSTYGENQPQHF. The DNA for the CDR3 is TGTGCCACCAGCAGTACTTACGGGGAGAATCAGCCCCAGCATTTT.

Here the CDR3 DNA reads TGCGCCAGCAGCTTGGGTCTACGGGAGGCGAACACTGAAGCTTTCTTT. Its translation: CASSLGLREANTEAFF. This chain joins TRBV5-1 and TRBJ1-1; no clear D gene. CDR1 is SGHRS and CDR2 is YFSETQ in the germline V gene. This CDR3 spans 16 amino acids. The ends were cut back, 0 bases at V and 1 base at J, with 13 bases in the middle.

As to this clonotype: A much larger clone is a single base away; this may be a read error. V gene TRBV19 combines with J gene TRBJ2-1; 9 bases fit TRBD1. The germline gives CDR1 LNHDA, CDR2 SQIVND (reference sequence). The CDR3 consists of 15 residues. CDR3 loop: CASSTTGGAGNDQFF. For the CDR3, the DNA is TGTGCCAGTAGTACTACAGGGGGCGCGGGTAATGACCAGTTCTTC.

The chain links TRBV7-2 to TRBJ2-1; TRBD2 aligns across 11 bases. V dropped 3 bases and J dropped 10; count of bases not matched to a gene: 8. Germline V gene sequence: CDR1 SGHTA, CDR2 FQGNSA. The CDR3 consists of 15 residues. The CDR3 DNA is TGTGCCAGCAGCTTTTATAGCGGGAGGGCCGAGGAGCAGTTCTTC. The encoded protein is CASSFYSGRAEEQFF.

A few counts support this clonotype. V gene TRBV7-2 combines with J gene TRBJ1-1; 9 nucleotides line up with TRBD1. CDR1 is SGHTA, CDR2 FQGNSA, per germline. The CDR3 contains 12 residues. V was clipped by 3 bases and J by 10 bases; unmatched bases: 3. CDR3 loop: CASSFRQGGAFF. In DNA form, the CDR3 reads TGTGCCAGCAGCTTCAGACAGGGGGGAGCTTTCTTT.

This clonotype appeared a few times. The rearrangement links TRBV7-9 to TRBJ1-3; D is ambiguous. This CDR3 spans 14 amino acids. CDR1 and CDR2 (germline): SEHNR, FQNEAQ (reference sequence). Deletions cut 5 bases from V and 4 bases from J, with 12 bases between. CDR3 residues: CASSERVAGNTIYF. In DNA form, the CDR3 reads TGTGCCAGCAGCGAGAGGGTGGCCGGAAACACCATATATTTT.

The chain links TRBV6-5 to TRBJ2-7; D not certain. Germline V gene lookup returns CDR1 MNHEY and CDR2 SVGAGI. The CDR3 has 16 residues. V lost 0 bases and J 6 bases, leaving 18 bases between the germline ends. Here the CDR3 DNA reads TGTGCCAGCAGTTACTCGAGTGGCGCTACACATGCCGAGCAGTACTTC. Protein: CASSYSSGATHAEQYF.

This clonotype was observed a few times. The J gene is TRBJ2-3, the V gene TRBV5-1; 12 bases fit TRBD2. The junction had 12 bases not matched to a gene; V was cut back by 0 bases and J by 1 base. Looked up from germline, CDR1 is SGHRS and CDR2 is YFSETQ. The CDR3 spans 20 residues. The CDR3: CASSLEASGRAEVRTDTQYF. The CDR3 DNA reads as TGCGCCAGCAGCTTGGAAGCTAGCGGGAGGGCCGAGGTACGCACAGATACGCAGTATTTT.

This clonotype was seen at least ten times. The CDR3 DNA reads TGTGCCAGCGGCACGGGACAGGGAAGATGGCAGTACTTC. Translation: CASGTGQGRWQYF. The chain uses TRBV7-9 and TRBJ2-7; 9 bases line up with TRBD1. Germline V gene data show CDR1 as SEHNR and CDR2 as FQNEAQ (reference sequence). The CDR3 length is 13 residues. The J segment lost 9 bases and the V segment lost 8 bases, leaving 11 bases of the junction unmatched.

This clonotype occurred many times. This chain connects TRBV7-2 to TRBJ2-7, with D possibly being TRBD1 (5 bases). Germline CDR1 and CDR2: SGHTA and FQGNSA. V lost 2 bases and J lost 2, with 10 bases in between. This CDR3 comprises 14 residues. Here the CDR3 reads CASSLRQGTYEQYF. The DNA for the CDR3 is TGTGCCAGCAGCTTACGGCAGGGTACCTACGAGCAGTACTTC.